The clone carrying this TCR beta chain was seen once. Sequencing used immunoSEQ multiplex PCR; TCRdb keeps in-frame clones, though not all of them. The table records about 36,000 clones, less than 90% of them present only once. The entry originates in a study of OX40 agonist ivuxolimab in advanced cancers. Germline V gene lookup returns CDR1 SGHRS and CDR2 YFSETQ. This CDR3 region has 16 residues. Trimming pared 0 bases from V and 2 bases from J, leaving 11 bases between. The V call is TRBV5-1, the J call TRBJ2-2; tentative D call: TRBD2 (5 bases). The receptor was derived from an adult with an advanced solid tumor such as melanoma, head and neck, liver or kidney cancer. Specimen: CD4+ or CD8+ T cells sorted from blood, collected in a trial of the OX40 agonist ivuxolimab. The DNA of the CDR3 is TGCGCCAGCAGCTTGGATGGTAGCGTAAACACCGGGGAGCTGTTTTTT. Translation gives CASSLDGSVNTGELFF.